Sequencing of this TCR beta chain was carried out in a study of shared clonotypes between healthy human individuals. Trimming shortened V by 3 bases and J by 3 bases, and 12 bases separated the two germline ends. This CDR3 has 14 amino acids. Germline V gives CDR1 MDHEN, CDR2 SYDVKM. Profiling relied on immunoSEQ multiplex PCR, and the TCRdb table lists in-frame clones only, not all of them. The table shows a few million clones, with more than 85% occurring only once. The V and J genes are TRBV28 and TRBJ2-7, with D possibly being TRBD1 or TRBD2 (5 bases each). Material for sequencing was naive CD4+ T cells from PBMCs. Noted subset: CD45RA+ positively selected. The TCR comes from a man aged 18 to 35 in good health. Some clones in this sample may be carry-over from other donors' samples. The CDR3 sequence: CASSFGTVNYEQYF. The CDR3 DNA follows: TGTGCCAGCAGTTTTGGGACGGTGAACTACGAGCAGTACTTC.